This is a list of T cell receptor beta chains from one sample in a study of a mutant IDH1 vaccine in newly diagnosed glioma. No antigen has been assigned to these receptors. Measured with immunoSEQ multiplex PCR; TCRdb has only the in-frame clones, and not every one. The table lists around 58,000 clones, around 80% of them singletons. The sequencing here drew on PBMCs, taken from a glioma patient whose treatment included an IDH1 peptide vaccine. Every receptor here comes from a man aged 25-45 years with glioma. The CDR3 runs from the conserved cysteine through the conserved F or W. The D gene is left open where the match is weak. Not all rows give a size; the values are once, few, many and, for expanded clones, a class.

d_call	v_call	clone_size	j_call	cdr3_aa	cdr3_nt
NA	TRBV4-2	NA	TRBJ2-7	CASSHGRGAYEQYF	TGTGCCAGCAGCCACGGGCGGGGTGCCTACGAGCAGTACTTC
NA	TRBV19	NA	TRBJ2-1	CASSPPWHLHNEQFF	TGTGCCAGTAGTCCCCCGTGGCACCTACACAATGAGCAGTTCTTC
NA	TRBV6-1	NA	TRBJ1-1	CASRREQGLNTEAFF	TGTGCCAGCAGACGAGAACAGGGTCTAAACACTGAAGCTTTCTTT
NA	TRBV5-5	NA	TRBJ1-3	CASSLETGRNTIYF	TGTGCCAGCAGCTTGGAGACAGGACGAAACACCATATATTTT
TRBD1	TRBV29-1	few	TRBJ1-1	CSVARQGSTEAFF	TGCAGCGTTGCGAGACAGGGTTCTACTGAAGCTTTCTTT
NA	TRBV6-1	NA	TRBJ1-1	CASIVNTEAFF	TGTGCCAGCATAGTGAACACTGAAGCTTTCTTT
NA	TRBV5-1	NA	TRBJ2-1	CASSPNNEQFF	TGCGCCAGCAGCCCAAACAATGAGCAGTTCTTC
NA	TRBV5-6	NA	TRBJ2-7	CASSLEGVAVIGYEQYF	TGTGCCAGCAGCTTGGAGGGGGTAGCGGTGATAGGATACGAGCAGTACTTC
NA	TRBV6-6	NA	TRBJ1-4	CASSYAPVANEKLFF	TGTGCCAGCAGTTACGCTCCGGTCGCAAATGAAAAACTGTTTTTT
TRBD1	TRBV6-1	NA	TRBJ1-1	CASRALTGGNTEAFF	TGTGCCAGCAGAGCCCTGACAGGGGGGAACACTGAAGCTTTCTTT
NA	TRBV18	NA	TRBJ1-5	CASSPTGVNQPQHF	TGTGCCAGCTCACCTACAGGTGTCAATCAGCCCCAGCATTTT
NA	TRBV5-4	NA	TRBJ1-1	CASSDTGPGGEAFF	TGTGCCAGCAGCGATACAGGGCCTGGAGGTGAAGCTTTCTTT
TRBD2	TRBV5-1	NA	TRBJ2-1	CASSSGTSGYSYNEQFF	TGCGCCAGCAGTTCCGGGACTAGCGGATACTCCTACAATGAGCAGTTCTTC
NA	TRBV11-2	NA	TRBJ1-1	CASSLGVEAFF	TGTGCCAGCAGCTTGGGGGTTGAAGCTTTCTTT
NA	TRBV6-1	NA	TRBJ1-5	CASRPRDSQPQHF	TGTGCCAGCAGACCCCGGGATAGTCAGCCCCAGCATTTT
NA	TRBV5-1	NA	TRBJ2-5	CASSPRTDMETQYF	TGCGCCAGCAGCCCACGGACAGACATGGAGACCCAGTACTTC
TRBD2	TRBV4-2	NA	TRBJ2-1	CASSQDSLAGGWEQFF	TGTGCCAGCAGCCAAGATAGCTTAGCGGGGGGCTGGGAGCAGTTCTTC
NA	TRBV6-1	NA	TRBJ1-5	CASSDGLSNQPQHF	TGTGCCAGCAGTGACGGGCTAAGCAATCAGCCCCAGCATTTT
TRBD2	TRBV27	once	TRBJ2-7	CASSSIVAGGRLYEQYF	TGTGCCAGCAGTTCCATAGTAGCGGGGGGCCGCCTTTACGAGCAGTACTTC
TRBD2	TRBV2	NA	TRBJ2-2	CASSYPTSGGVTGELFF	TGTGCCAGCAGCTATCCTACTAGCGGGGGTGTTACCGGGGAGCTGTTTTTT
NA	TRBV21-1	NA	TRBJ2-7	CASSNMFPDSGPYEQYF	TGTGCCAGCAGCAATATGTTTCCGGACAGCGGCCCCTACGAGCAGTACTTC
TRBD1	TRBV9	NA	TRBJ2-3	CASSVERGHSTDTQYF	TGTGCCAGCAGCGTAGAGAGGGGGCATAGCACAGATACGCAGTATTTT
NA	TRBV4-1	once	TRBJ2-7	CASSQLTEYEQYF	TGCGCCAGCAGCCAACTGACAGAATACGAGCAGTACTTC
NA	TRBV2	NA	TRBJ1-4	CASSDQDANEKLFF	TGTGCCAGCAGTGACCAGGATGCTAATGAAAAACTGTTTTTT
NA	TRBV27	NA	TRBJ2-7	CASSARGRGHTYEQYF	TGTGCCAGCAGTGCCCGGGGACGGGGGCACACCTACGAGCAGTACTTC
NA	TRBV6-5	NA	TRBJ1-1	CASSYSIVGDTEAFF	TGTGCCAGCAGTTACTCGATAGTAGGTGACACTGAAGCTTTCTTT
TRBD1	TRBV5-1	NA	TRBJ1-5	CASRHGVGQGNNQPQHF	TGCGCCAGCAGGCATGGCGTAGGACAGGGAAACAATCAGCCCCAGCATTTT
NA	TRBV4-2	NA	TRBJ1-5	CASSQGPTIRPQHF	TGTGCCAGCAGCCAAGGACCCACTATAAGGCCCCAGCATTTT
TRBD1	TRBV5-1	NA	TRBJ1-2	CASSRTGRREGYTF	TGCGCCAGCAGTAGGACAGGGAGGCGGGAAGGCTACACCTTC
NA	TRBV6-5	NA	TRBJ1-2	CASSYSILGNGYTF	TGTGCCAGCAGTTACTCGATTTTAGGTAATGGCTACACCTTC
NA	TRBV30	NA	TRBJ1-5	CAWSVRGNQPQHF	TGTGCCTGGAGTGTACGAGGCAATCAGCCCCAGCATTTT
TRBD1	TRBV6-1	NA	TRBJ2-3	CAGARDRASSDTQYF	TGTGCCGGGGCCCGGGACAGGGCTTCGTCAGATACGCAGTATTTT
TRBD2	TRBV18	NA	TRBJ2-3	CASSPTSGFLTDTQYF	TGTGCCAGCTCACCGACTAGCGGGTTTCTCACAGATACGCAGTATTTT
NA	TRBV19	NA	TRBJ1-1	CASSAQGPTEAFF	TGTGCCAGTAGTGCCCAGGGCCCCACTGAAGCTTTCTTT
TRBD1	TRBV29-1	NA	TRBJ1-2	CSVPGQAYGYTF	TGCAGCGTTCCTGGACAGGCCTATGGCTACACCTTC
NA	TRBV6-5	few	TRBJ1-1	CASSFDSQAFF	TGTGCCAGCAGCTTCGACAGCCAAGCTTTCTTT
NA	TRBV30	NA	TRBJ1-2	CAWTGTESYGYTF	TGTGCCTGGACCGGGACCGAGTCATATGGCTACACCTTC
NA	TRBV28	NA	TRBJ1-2	CASGYGNYGYTF	TGTGCCAGTGGCTACGGTAACTATGGCTACACCTTC
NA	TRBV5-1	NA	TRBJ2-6	CASSLEQLTNGANVLTF	TGCGCCAGCAGCTTGGAACAGCTCACTAATGGGGCCAACGTCCTGACTTTC
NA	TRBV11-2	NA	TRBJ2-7	CASSLDRGGEQYF	TGTGCCAGCAGCCTGGACAGAGGGGGCGAGCAGTACTTC
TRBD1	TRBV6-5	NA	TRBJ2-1	CASSRTGDEQFF	TGTGCCAGCAGCAGGACAGGGGACGAGCAGTTCTTC
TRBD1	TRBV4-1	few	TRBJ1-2	CASSRRTGDGYTF	TGCGCCAGCAGCCGGAGGACAGGCGATGGCTACACCTTC
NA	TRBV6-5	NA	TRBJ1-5	CASSYSNTSPQHF	TGTGCCAGCAGTTACTCGAATACGTCGCCCCAGCATTTT
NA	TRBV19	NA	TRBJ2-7	CASSITGNYEQYF	TGTGCCAGTAGTATCACAGGGAACTACGAGCAGTACTTC
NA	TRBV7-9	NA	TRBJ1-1	CASTSGSPNTEAFF	TGTGCCAGCACTTCCGGGTCCCCGAACACTGAAGCTTTCTTT
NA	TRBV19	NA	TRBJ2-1	CASSSYTSYNEQFF	TGTGCCAGTAGTAGCTATACGTCCTACAATGAGCAGTTCTTC
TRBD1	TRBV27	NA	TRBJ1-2	CASSIIGTGSRYGYTF	TGTGCCAGCAGTATAATAGGGACAGGTTCTAGGTATGGCTACACCTTC
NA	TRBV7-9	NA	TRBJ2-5	CASSLVRGPETQYF	TGTGCCAGCAGCTTAGTTCGGGGACCAGAGACCCAGTACTTC
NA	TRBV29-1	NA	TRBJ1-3	CSVITIKTGEGNTIYF	TGCAGCGTTATCACTATTAAAACCGGGGAGGGAAACACCATATATTTT
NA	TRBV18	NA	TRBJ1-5	CASSPTGAVSNQPQHF	TGTGCCAGCTCACCTACCGGGGCGGTAAGCAATCAGCCCCAGCATTTT
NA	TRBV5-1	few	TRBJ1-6	CASSLVSNSPLHF	TGCGCCAGCAGCTTGGTCAGTAATTCACCCCTCCACTTT